Below are 28 T cell receptor beta chains sequenced from a single sample in a study of shared clonotypes between healthy human individuals. CD45RO-negative, CCR7-selected cells formed the naive CD8 fraction, which excluded terminally differentiated effector memory CD45RA+ cells. Measured with immunoSEQ multiplex PCR; TCRdb has only the in-frame clones, and not every one. The sample carries just over 2,000,000 clones, around 96% recorded once. The sample was naive CD8+ T cells sorted from blood. These receptors all stem from a man aged 18-30 years in good health.

This clone was counted at least ten times. The genes are TRBV29-1 and TRBJ1-2; 7 bases agree with TRBD1. V gave up 7 bases and J gave up 3 bases; unmatched junction bases: 2. Germline CDR1 and CDR2: SQVTM and ANQGSEA. The CDR3 spans 11 residues. CDR3 sequence: CSGQGDYGYTF. The CDR3 DNA reads TGCAGCGGTCAGGGGGACTATGGCTACACCTTC. Full variable domain (missing parts from reference TRBV29-1 and TRBJ1-2): SAVISQKPSRDICQRGTSLTIQCQVDSQVTMMFWYRQQPGQSLTLIATANQGSEATYESGFVIDKFPISRPNLTFSTLTVSNMSPEDSSIYLCSGQGDYGYTFGSGTRLTVV.

The rearrangement uses TRBV9 and TRBJ1-3, with D maybe TRBD1 (5 bases). With 0 bases removed from V and 5 bases from J, the gap between germline ends came to 15 bases. CDR1 is SGDLS and CDR2 is YYNGEE in the germline V gene. The CDR3 sequence is 16 residues long. The CDR3 protein is CASSVAPDTARNTIYF. The DNA of the CDR3 is TGTGCCAGCAGCGTAGCTCCGGACACAGCGAGAAACACCATATATTTT.

On this clone itself: Within the sample, other DNA sequences also encode this same CDR3. This chain links TRBV27 with TRBJ1-5; D perhaps matches TRBD1 (6 bases). The CDR3 is 15 residues long. Germline V gene sequence: CDR1 MNHEY, CDR2 SMNVEV (reference sequence). V lost 5 bases and J lost 4, with 15 bases in between. This CDR3 is CASSPPGQGNQPQHF. The CDR3 DNA follows: TGTGCCAGCAGTCCCCCCGGTCAGGGGAATCAGCCCCAGCATTTT.

This sequence joins TRBV2 and TRBJ2-7; no reliable D call. V shed 7 bases and J shed 0 bases, with 7 bases lying between them. The CDR3 is made up of 12 amino acids. Germline V gene data show CDR1 as SNHLY and CDR2 as FYNNEI. The CDR3 bases are TGTGCCAGCACCGAAAGCTCCTACGAGCAGTACTTC. Translating gives CASTESSYEQYF. The full variable domain, rest sourced from reference TRBV2 and TRBJ2-7, is EPEVTQTPSHQVTQMGQEVILRCVPISNHLYFYWYRQILGQKVEFLVSFYNNEISEKSEIFDDQFSVERPDGSNFTLKIRSTKLEDSAMYFCASTESSYEQYFGPGTRLTVT.

This sequence joins TRBV5-4 and TRBJ2-5, with unresolved D. This CDR3 is built from 13 residues. Trimming shortened V by 0 bases and J by 3 bases, and 6 bases separated the two germline ends. Germline CDR1 is SGHNT and CDR2 is YYREEE (reference sequence). CDR3 residues: CASSLDVEETQYF. Written as DNA, the CDR3 is TGTGCCAGCAGCTTGGACGTCGAAGAGACCCAGTACTTC.

The chain is built from TRBV5-4 and TRBJ2-7, with D perhaps matching TRBD1 or TRBD2 (5 bases each). This CDR3 has 14 residues. Germline V gene sequence: CDR1 SGHNT, CDR2 YYREEE (reference sequence). V was cut by 4 bases and J by 6 bases, with 17 bases left in between. This CDR3 is CASSPGTPIGEQYF. The CDR3, as DNA: TGTGCCAGCAGCCCCGGGACCCCCATCGGCGAGCAGTACTTC.

The chain links TRBV11-2 to TRBJ2-4, with D perhaps TRBD1 (6 bases). This CDR3 has 16 residues. From germline, CDR1 is SGHAT and CDR2 FQNNGV. V dropped 2 bases and J dropped 5 bases, with 16 bases sitting between them. The CDR3 DNA follows: TGTGCCAGCAGCTTAACTAGGGCCACAGGGCAAAACATTCAGTACTTC. Its translation is CASSLTRATGQNIQYF.

There are a few counts of this clone. The J gene is TRBJ2-2, the V gene TRBV6-5; the match to TRBD2 covers 7 bases. Germline CDR1 MNHEY, CDR2 SVGAGI. Trimming at V came to 4 bases and at J to 3 bases, leaving 2 bases not matched to a gene. CDR3 length equals 14 residues. For the CDR3, the DNA is TGTGCCAGCAGTTCAGCGGGGTACACCGGGGAGCTGTTTTTT. Translated, it gives CASSSAGYTGELFF.

This rearrangement joins TRBV19 to TRBJ2-3; 7 nucleotides match TRBD2. This CDR3 is built from 13 residues. Germline assignment: CDR1 LNHDA and CDR2 SQIVND (reference sequence). Trimming at V came to 7 bases and at J to 5 bases, leaving 6 bases not matched to a gene. CDR3 in DNA: TGTGCCAGTACTCTTCGGGGGGTAGATACGCAGTATTTT. Encoded protein: CASTLRGVDTQYF.

The V gene is TRBV5-4, the J gene TRBJ2-7, with D perhaps assigned TRBD1 or TRBD2 (5 bases each). Germline loops: CDR1 SGHNT, CDR2 YYREEE (reference sequence). Between the trimmed V and J ends, which lost 4 bases and 2 bases, there was a span of 16 bases. The CDR3 contains 15 residues. In DNA form, the CDR3 reads TGTGCCAGCAGCCCCTCCGGGACGGGGACCTACGAGCAGTACTTC. This translates into CASSPSGTGTYEQYF.

This clone showed up just once. V is TRBV28 and J is TRBJ2-7; D is perhaps TRBD2 (5 bases). The CDR3 covers 17 residues. Germline CDR1 reads MDHEN; CDR2 reads SYDVKM. Deletions cut 4 bases from V and 0 bases from J, with 19 bases between. In DNA form, the CDR3 reads TGTGCCAGCAGTTACCCAGTCCGCTACGGGGTCTCCTACGAGCAGTACTTC. It is translated as CASSYPVRYGVSYEQYF.

The chain carries TRBV6-1 and TRBJ2-5; 14 nucleotides agree with TRBD2. V was clipped by 3 bases and J by 5 bases; unmatched bases: 2. The length of the CDR3 is 15 residues. CDR1 and CDR2 from the germline V gene are MNHNS and SASEGT. The DNA of the CDR3 is TGTGCCAGCAGTGACGGGACTAGCGGGAGTGAGACCCAGTACTTC. Its translation is CASSDGTSGSETQYF.

This chain connects TRBV2 to TRBJ2-7; D is perhaps TRBD1 (6 bases). Germline V gene sequence: CDR1 SNHLY, CDR2 FYNNEI. This CDR3 comprises 13 residues. Trimming stripped 3 bases from V and 4 bases from J, with 10 bases between. CDR3 nucleotide sequence: TGTGCCAGCAGTGAGGACAGAAATTACGAGCAGTACTTC. Its protein product is CASSEDRNYEQYF.

The chain combines TRBV7-9 with TRBJ2-5, with D unresolved. In germline, CDR1 is SEHNR, CDR2 FQNEAQ (reference sequence). The ends were cut back, 1 base at V and 3 bases at J, with 15 bases in the middle. The CDR3 extends over 16 amino acids. The CDR3 nucleotides read TGTGCCAGCAGCTTAGTGCCGGGTTTAGACGAAGAGACCCAGTACTTC. The encoded protein is CASSLVPGLDEETQYF.

As regards this clone: The junction differs from germline at one of its ends, possibly a read error. The sample has other DNA sequences that encode this CDR3 too. The chain couples TRBV5-1 to TRBJ2-5, with 9 bases lining up with TRBD2. Germline V gene data show CDR1 as SGHRS and CDR2 as YFSETQ. The CDR3 loop spans 17 amino acids. The CDR3: CASSLFGGGAGIETQYF. CDR3 DNA: TGTGCCAGCAGCTTATTCGGCGGGGGGGCCGGTATAGAGACCCAGTACTTC. The whole variable domain, remainder taken from reference TRBV5-1 and TRBJ2-5, is KAGVTQTPRYLIKTRGQQVTLSCSPISGHRSVSWYQQTPGQGLQFLFEYFSETQRNKGNFPGRFSGRQFSNSRSEMNVSTLELGDSALYLCASSLFGGGAGIETQYFGPGTRLLVL.

In regard to this clone: The sample carries other DNA sequences with the same CDR3. The gene calls are TRBV9 and TRBJ2-7; the D call may be TRBD1 or TRBD2 (6 bases each). The CDR3 has 14 amino acids. Germline CDR1 reads SGDLS; CDR2 reads YYNGEE. Deletions cut 0 bases from V and 3 bases from J, with 10 bases between. The CDR3 reads CASSVGGADYEQYF. CDR3 sequence (DNA): TGTGCCAGCAGCGTAGGGGGGGCAGACTACGAGCAGTACTTC.

J is TRBJ2-3 and V is TRBV9, with D possibly being TRBD2 (5 bases). From germline, CDR1 is SGDLS and CDR2 YYNGEE. The CDR3 spans 13 residues. V lost 0 bases and J lost 5, with 7 bases in between. The CDR3 DNA follows: TGTGCCAGCAGCGTAGGGGAGCGAGATACGCAGTATTTT. Amino acids: CASSVGERDTQYF.

A note on this clone: This may stem from a read error, because a much larger clone lies one nucleotide away. V and J are TRBV11-3 and TRBJ2-3, with D hard to call. CDR1 and CDR2 (germline): SGHNT, YENEEA. The CDR3 has 12 amino acids. Trimming left V 2 bases short and J 0 bases short, with 0 bases between. CDR3 region: CASSLSTDTQYF. In DNA, the CDR3 is TGTGCCAGCAGCTTAAGCACAGATACGCAGTATTTT.

The chain links TRBV4-3 to TRBJ2-2; 7 bases are a match to TRBD1. The junction had 6 bases not matched to a gene; V was cut back by 5 bases and J by 3 bases. The CDR3 contains 15 residues. Looked up from germline, CDR1 is LGHNA and CDR2 is YSLEER. The CDR3 coding sequence is TGCGCCAGCAGCTTTCGACAGGGCCACACCGGGGAGCTGTTTTTT. It codes for CASSFRQGHTGELFF.

A remark on this clone: Different DNA sequences within this sample yield the same CDR3. The chain combines TRBV19 with TRBJ1-1; D gene uncertain. Germline V CDR1 and CDR2: LNHDA, SQIVND (reference sequence). There are 12 residues in the CDR3. V was pared by 3 bases and J by 5 bases, with 7 bases between. For the CDR3, the DNA is TGTGCCAGTAGTATCGGATGGACTGAAGCTTTCTTT. Amino acids: CASSIGWTEAFF.

This chain connects TRBV28 to TRBJ1-5; 7 nucleotides align to TRBD1. With V trimmed by 5 bases and J by 2 bases, 3 bases remained unmatched. Per germline, CDR1 MDHEN and CDR2 SYDVKM. The CDR3 length is 14 residues. CDR3 coding DNA: TGTGCCAGCAGTCCCCAGGGGGGCAATCAGCCCCAGCATTTT. Amino acid sequence: CASSPQGGNQPQHF.

The chain combines TRBV6-5 with TRBJ1-2; weak D call: TRBD1 (5 bases). Germline loops: CDR1 MNHEY, CDR2 SVGAGI. The ends were cut back, 6 bases at V and 4 bases at J, with 18 bases in the middle. This CDR3 region has 15 residues. CDR3 in DNA: TGTGCCAGCAGGCCCGGGCCAGGTGGGGCCTATGGCTACACCTTC. It specifies CASRPGPGGAYGYTF.

This chain connects TRBV27 to TRBJ2-2; D not certain. Trimming removed 11 bases from V and 4 bases from J, with 14 bases in between. Germline loops: CDR1 MNHEY, CDR2 SMNVEV (reference sequence). CDR3 length: 13 amino acids. The chain's CDR3 is CAALGSVTGELFF. The CDR3 bases are TGTGCCGCTTTGGGGTCGGTCACCGGGGAGCTGTTTTTT.

The rearrangement joins TRBV4-1 to TRBJ1-1, with TRBD1 matching over 11 bases. The V segment lost 5 bases and the J segment 5 bases; nucleotides outside the gene matches: 7. CDR1 MGHRA and CDR2 YSYEKL come from the germline V gene. The CDR3 is 15 residues long. CDR3 protein: CASSYAGTGGTEAFF. DNA of the CDR3: TGCGCCAGCAGCTACGCCGGGACAGGGGGGACTGAAGCTTTCTTT.

The rearrangement uses TRBV7-4 and TRBJ2-1; D possibly corresponds to TRBD2 (5 bases). Germline CDR1 is SGHVT and CDR2 is SQSDAQ. V lost 8 bases, J lost 7 bases, and 30 bases lay in between. This CDR3 contains 18 residues. The CDR3 is CASYPSYPRTHTMNEQFF. The CDR3 DNA follows: TGTGCCAGCTATCCCAGCTACCCTCGGACTCATACAATGAATGAGCAGTTCTTC.

This clone was seen more than once but under ten times. The chain is built from TRBV9 and TRBJ2-2; D may be TRBD2 (5 bases). V lost 4 bases, J lost 7 bases, and 8 bases lay in between. There are 12 residues in the CDR3. CDR1 and CDR2 (germline): SGDLS, YYNGEE. The CDR3 coding sequence is TGTGCCAGCAGCTCCGAGGGCGGGGAGCTGTTTTTT. This encodes CASSSEGGELFF.

The chain has TRBV28 and TRBJ2-3; tentative D call: TRBD1 (6 bases). Germline loops: CDR1 MDHEN, CDR2 SYDVKM. This CDR3 comprises 15 residues. Trimming stripped 6 bases from V and 5 bases from J, with 18 bases between. DNA for the CDR3: TGTGCCAGCAGCATAAGCAGGGGATTACTAGATACGCAGTATTTT. The encoded protein is CASSISRGLLDTQYF.

This clone was seen just once. Other DNA variants within this sample encode the same CDR3. V gene TRBV5-6 combines with J gene TRBJ1-3, with D uncertain. Germline values: CDR1 SGHDT, CDR2 YYEEEE. This CDR3 is 14 amino acids long. Trimming cost V 2 bases and J 4 bases, with 10 bases left between them. The CDR3: CASSLYGSGNTIYF. CDR3 nucleotide sequence: TGTGCCAGCAGCTTATACGGATCCGGAAACACCATATATTTT.